This TCR beta chain was profiled in a study of T cell responses to AZD1222 COVID-19 vaccine. The CDR3 has 18 amino acids. The repertoire was sequenced with immunoSEQ multiplex PCR; TCRdb's copy has only in-frame clones and lacks some. The sample shows approximately 120,000 clones, about 83% of them seen only once. V usage is TRBV12-2 and J usage is TRBJ2-5; the DNA was not compared with TRBD2, the D call given in the table. TRBV12-2 is a documented pseudogene. This clonotype was sampled from an adult in good health. Sequencing was performed on peripheral blood, taken on day 0 of AZD1222 vaccination. The CDR3 coding sequence is TGTGCAAGTCGCGCGACTAGCGGGAGGGCCATGGTGAAAGAGACCCAGTACTTC. This codes for CASRATSGRAMVKETQYF.